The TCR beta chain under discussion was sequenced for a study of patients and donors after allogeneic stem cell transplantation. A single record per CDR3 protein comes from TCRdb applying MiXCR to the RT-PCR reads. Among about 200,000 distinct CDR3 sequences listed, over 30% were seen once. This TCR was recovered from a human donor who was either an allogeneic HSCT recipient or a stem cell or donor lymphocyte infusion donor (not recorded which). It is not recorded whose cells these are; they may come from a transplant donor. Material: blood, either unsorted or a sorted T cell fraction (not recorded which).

The CDR3 sequence: CASSSTGTANYGYTF. CDR3 DNA sequence: TGTGCCAGCAGTTCGACCGGGACGGCCAACTATGGCTACACCTTC. The genes are TRBV12-3 or TRBV12-4 and TRBJ1-2, with a possible D match to TRBD1 (5 bases). Trimming took off 4 bases at V and 2 bases at J, with 14 bases between the two ends. The CDR3 has 15 amino acids.